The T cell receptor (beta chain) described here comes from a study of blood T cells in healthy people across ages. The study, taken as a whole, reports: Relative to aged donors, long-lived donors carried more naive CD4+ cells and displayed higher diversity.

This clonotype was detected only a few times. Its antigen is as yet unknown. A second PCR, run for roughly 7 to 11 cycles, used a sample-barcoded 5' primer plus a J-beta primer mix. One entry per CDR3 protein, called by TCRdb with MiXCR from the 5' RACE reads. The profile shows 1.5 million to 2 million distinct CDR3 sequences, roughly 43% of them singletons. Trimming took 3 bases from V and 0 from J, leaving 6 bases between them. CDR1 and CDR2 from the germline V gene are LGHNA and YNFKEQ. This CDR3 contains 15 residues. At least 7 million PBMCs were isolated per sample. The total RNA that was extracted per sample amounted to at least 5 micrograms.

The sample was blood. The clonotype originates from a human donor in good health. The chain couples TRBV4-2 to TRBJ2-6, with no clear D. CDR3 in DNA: TGTGCCAGCAGCCAGAGAAACTCTGGGGCCAACGTCCTGACTTTC. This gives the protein CASSQRNSGANVLTF.